Below, 4 T cell receptor beta chains from the same sample are listed, as sequenced in a study of T cell changes during pregnancy in multiple sclerosis. Assay used: immunoSEQ multiplex PCR; TCRdb lists only in-frame clones, some missing. There are around 30,000 clones in the sample; 90% occur only once, and about 3.9% lies in the top ten. The sample here was CD8+ T cells from peripheral blood mononuclear cells, taken in the second trimester of pregnancy. The receptors here all came from a female donor with multiple sclerosis, enrolled in a pregnancy study.

V is TRBV10-3 and J is TRBJ2-1; 9 nucleotides match TRBD2. Germline CDR1 and CDR2: ENHRY and SYGVKD. The CDR3 extends over 14 amino acids. The J segment lost 1 base and the V segment lost 7 bases, leaving 2 bases of the junction unmatched. The CDR3: CAITAGGSYNEQFF. For the CDR3, the DNA is TGTGCCATCACCGCGGGAGGGTCCTACAATGAGCAGTTCTTC.

The chain joins TRBV11-2 to TRBJ2-5; the D gene is possibly TRBD1 (5 bases). From germline, CDR1 is SGHAT and CDR2 FQNNGV. V lost 1 base and J 5 bases, leaving 11 bases between the germline ends. The CDR3 loop spans 14 amino acids. For the CDR3, the DNA is TGTGCCAGCAGCTTAGTTACAGGTGGGGAGACCCAGTACTTC. It specifies CASSLVTGGETQYF. Filled out from reference TRBV11-2 and TRBJ2-5, the complete variable domain reads EAGVAQSPRYKIIEKRQSVAFWCNPISGHATLYWYQQILGQGPKLLIQFQNNGVVDDSQLPKDRFSAERLKGVDSTLKIQPAKLEDSAVYLCASSLVTGGETQYFGPGTRLLVL.

This chain connects TRBV9 to TRBJ2-1; a possible D gene is TRBD2 (6 bases). Germline assignment: CDR1 SGDLS and CDR2 YYNGEE. The CDR3 has 16 residues. Trimming cost V 4 bases and J 5 bases, with 19 bases left between them. The CDR3 DNA reads as TGTGCCAGCAGCCCACGGGGCAGGCTAGCGCACAATGAGCAGTTCTTC. Amino acid sequence: CASSPRGRLAHNEQFF.

This chain uses TRBV30 with TRBJ1-2; 8 bases match TRBD1. Germline assignment: CDR1 GTSNPN and CDR2 SVGIG (reference sequence). This CDR3 has 15 amino acids. The ends lost 2 bases at V and 5 bases at J; junction bases unmatched: 10. The chain's CDR3 is CAWSSSGTGKYGYTF. The CDR3 nucleotides read TGTGCCTGGAGTTCTTCTGGGACAGGAAAATATGGCTACACCTTC.